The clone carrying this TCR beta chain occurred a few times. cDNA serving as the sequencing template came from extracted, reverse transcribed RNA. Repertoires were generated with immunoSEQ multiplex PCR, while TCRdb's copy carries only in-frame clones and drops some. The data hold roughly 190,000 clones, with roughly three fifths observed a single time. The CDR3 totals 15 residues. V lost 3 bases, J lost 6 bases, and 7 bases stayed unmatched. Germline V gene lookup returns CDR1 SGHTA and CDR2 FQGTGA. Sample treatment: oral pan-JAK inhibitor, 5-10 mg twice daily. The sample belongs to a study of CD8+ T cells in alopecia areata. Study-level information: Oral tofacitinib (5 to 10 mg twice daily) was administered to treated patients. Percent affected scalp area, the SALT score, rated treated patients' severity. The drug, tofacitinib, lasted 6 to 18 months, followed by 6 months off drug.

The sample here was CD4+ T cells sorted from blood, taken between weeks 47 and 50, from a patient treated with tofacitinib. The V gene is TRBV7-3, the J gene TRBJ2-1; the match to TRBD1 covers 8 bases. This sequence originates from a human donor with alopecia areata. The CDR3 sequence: CASSLLTGAGNEQFF. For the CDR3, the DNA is TGTGCCAGCAGCTTGCTGACAGGGGCCGGCAATGAGCAGTTCTTC.